This TCR beta chain is drawn from a study of memory CD4+ T cells and cytomegalovirus serostatus. For this clone: Its specificity is unknown.

Trimming took 5 bases from V and 5 from J, leaving 7 bases between them. There are 12 residues in the CDR3. Per the germline V gene, CDR1 is MNHNS and CDR2 is SASEGT. Study findings and constraints: Each of around 69 CMV-associated TCRbeta sequences occurred in one to five individuals.

The sort gate was single viable CD3+CD4+CD8-CD45RO+ cells for memory CD4+ T cells. Serostatus was set by detecting CMV pp150, pp28, p38, p52 IgG. Repertoires were generated with immunoSEQ multiplex PCR, while TCRdb's copy carries only in-frame clones and drops some. The sample records about 50,000 clones, over 65% being singletons. The chain joins TRBV6-1 to TRBJ1-5, with D unclear. The origin of this receptor is an adult in good health and CMV-seronegative. Material: memory CD4+ T cells from blood. CDR3 residues: CASSSGDQPQHF. CDR3 DNA: TGTGCCAGCAGTAGCGGGGATCAGCCCCAGCATTTT.